The entry below describes one TCR beta chain. The target antigen is unknown. Germline lookup yields CDR1 MNHNS and CDR2 SASEGT. The CDR3 is 15 residues long. Trimming shortened V by 8 bases and J by 0 bases, and 14 bases separated the two germline ends. PCR involved 60 Vbeta and 13 Jbeta primers. This table comes from immunoSEQ multiplex PCR, and its TCRdb copy is limited to in-frame clones, with some not included. The table shows 200,000 or so clones, with roughly 83% occurring only once. This record belongs to a study of cytomegalovirus exposure and HLA in healthy donors. Study observations and caveats: A later analysis reported that several of the most significant clusters appeared to be linked to common viral pathogens, among them Epstein-Barr virus. There were fewer than 200 TCR beta chains listed as cytomegalovirus-associated.

The sequenced sample was PBMCs. The genes are TRBV6-1 and TRBJ1-5; possible D gene TRBD1, 5 bases. This TCR derives from a boy between 10 and 17 years old in good health and CMV-seronegative. The CDR3 sequence is CASGAQAVSNQPQHF. For the CDR3, the DNA is TGTGCCAGCGGGGCACAGGCGGTTAGCAATCAGCCCCAGCATTTT.